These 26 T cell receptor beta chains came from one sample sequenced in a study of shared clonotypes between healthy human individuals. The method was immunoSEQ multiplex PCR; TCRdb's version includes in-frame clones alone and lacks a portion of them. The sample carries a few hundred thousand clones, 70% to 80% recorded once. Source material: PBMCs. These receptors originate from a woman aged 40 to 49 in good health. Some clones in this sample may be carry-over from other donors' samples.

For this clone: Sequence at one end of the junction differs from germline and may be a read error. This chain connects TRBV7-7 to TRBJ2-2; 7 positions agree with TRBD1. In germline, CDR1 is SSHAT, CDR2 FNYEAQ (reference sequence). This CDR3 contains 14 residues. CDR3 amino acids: CASKTGFNTGELFF. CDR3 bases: TGTGCTAGCAAGACAGGGTTCAACACCGGGGAGCTGTTTTTT.

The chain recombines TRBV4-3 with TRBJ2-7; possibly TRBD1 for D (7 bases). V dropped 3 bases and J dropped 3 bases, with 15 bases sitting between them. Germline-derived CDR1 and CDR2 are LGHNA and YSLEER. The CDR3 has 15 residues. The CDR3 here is CASSQGRTGGYEQYF. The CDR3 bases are TGCGCCAGCAGCCAGGGGAGGACAGGAGGCTACGAGCAGTACTTC.

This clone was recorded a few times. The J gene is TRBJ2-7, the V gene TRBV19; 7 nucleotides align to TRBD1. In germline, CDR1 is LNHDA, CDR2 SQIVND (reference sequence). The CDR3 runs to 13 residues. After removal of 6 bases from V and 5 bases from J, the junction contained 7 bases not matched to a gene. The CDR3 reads CASSGQVMNEQYF. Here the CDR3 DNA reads TGTGCCAGTAGCGGACAGGTGATGAACGAGCAGTACTTC.

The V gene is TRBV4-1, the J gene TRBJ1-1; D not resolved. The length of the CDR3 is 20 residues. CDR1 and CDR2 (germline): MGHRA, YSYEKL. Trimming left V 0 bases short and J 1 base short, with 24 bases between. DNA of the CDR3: TGCGCCAGCAGCCAAGACCATTGGGTACTTCCCGGGCCCTCGAACACTGAAGCTTTCTTT. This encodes CASSQDHWVLPGPSNTEAFF.

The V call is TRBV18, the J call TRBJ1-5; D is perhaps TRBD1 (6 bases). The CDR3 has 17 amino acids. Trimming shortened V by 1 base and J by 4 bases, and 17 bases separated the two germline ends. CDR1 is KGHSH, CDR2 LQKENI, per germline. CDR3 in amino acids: CASSPQTSGQSNQPQHF. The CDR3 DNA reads TGTGCCAGCTCACCACAAACGTCCGGACAGTCAAATCAGCCCCAGCATTTT.

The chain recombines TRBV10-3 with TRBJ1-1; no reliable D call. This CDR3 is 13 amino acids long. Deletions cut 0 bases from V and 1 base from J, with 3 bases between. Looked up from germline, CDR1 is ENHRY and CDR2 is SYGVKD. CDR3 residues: CAISESGNTEAFF. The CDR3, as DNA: TGTGCCATCAGTGAGTCTGGGAACACTGAAGCTTTCTTT.

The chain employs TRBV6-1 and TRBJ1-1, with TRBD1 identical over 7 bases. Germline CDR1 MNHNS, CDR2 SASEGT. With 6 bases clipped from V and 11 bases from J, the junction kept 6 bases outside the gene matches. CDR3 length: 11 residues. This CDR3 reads CASRVTGTAFF. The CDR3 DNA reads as TGTGCCAGCAGGGTGACAGGGACGGCTTTCTTT.

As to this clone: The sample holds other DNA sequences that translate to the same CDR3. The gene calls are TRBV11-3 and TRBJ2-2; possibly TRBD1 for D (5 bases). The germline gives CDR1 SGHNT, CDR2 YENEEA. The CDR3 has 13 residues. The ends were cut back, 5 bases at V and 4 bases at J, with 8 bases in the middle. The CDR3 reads CASSLRVTGELFF. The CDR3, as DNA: TGTGCCAGCAGCCTCAGGGTCACCGGGGAGCTGTTTTTT. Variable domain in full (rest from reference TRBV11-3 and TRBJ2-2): EAGVVQSPRYKIIEKKQPVAFWCNPISGHNTLYWYLQNLGQGPELLIRYENEEAVDDSQLPKDRFSAERLKGVDSTLKIQPAELGDSAVYLCASSLRVTGELFFGEGSRLTVL.

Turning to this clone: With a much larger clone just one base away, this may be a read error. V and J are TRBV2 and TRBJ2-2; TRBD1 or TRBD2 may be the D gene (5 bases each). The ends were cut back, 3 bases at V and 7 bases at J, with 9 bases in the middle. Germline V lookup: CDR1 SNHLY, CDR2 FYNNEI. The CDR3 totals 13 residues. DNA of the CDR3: TGTGCCAGCAGTGACAGGGAGAGCGGGGAGCTGTTTTTT. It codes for CASSDRESGELFF.

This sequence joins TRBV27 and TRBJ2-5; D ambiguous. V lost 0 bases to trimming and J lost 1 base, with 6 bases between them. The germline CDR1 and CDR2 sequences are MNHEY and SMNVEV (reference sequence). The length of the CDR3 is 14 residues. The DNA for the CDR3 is TGTGCCAGCAGTTTATCGGGCGCCCAAGAGACCCAGTACTTC. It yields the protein CASSLSGAQETQYF.

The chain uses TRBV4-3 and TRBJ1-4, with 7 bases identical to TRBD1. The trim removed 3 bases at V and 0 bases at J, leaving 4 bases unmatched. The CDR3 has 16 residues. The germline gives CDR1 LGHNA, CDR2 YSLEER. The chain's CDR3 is CASSQPDRATNEKLFF. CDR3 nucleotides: TGCGCCAGCAGCCAGCCCGACAGGGCAACTAATGAAAAACTGTTTTTT.

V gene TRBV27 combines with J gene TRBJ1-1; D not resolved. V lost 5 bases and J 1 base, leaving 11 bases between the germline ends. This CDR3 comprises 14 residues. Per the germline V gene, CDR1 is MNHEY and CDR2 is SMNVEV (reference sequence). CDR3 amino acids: CASSPRRGNTEAFF. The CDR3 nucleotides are TGTGCCAGCAGTCCCCGGCGGGGGAACACTGAAGCTTTCTTT.

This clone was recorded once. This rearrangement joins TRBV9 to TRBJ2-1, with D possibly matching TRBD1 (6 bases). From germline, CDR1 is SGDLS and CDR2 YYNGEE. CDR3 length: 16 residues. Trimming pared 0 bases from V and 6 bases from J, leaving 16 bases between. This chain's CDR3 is CASSVEIQGPRNEQFF. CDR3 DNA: TGTGCCAGCAGCGTAGAAATTCAGGGGCCTCGCAATGAGCAGTTCTTC.

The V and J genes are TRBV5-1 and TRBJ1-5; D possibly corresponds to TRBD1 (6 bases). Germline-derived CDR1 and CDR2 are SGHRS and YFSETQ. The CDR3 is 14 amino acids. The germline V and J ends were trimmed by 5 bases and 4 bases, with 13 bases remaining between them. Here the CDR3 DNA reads TGCGCCAGCAGTAAGGACAGTTCTAATCAGCCCCAGCATTTT. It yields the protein CASSKDSSNQPQHF.

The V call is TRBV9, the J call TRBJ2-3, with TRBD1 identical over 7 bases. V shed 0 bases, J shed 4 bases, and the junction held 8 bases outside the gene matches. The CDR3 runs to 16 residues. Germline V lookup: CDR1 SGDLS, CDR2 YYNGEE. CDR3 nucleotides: TGTGCCAGCAGCGTAGGGACAGGTTTTGTTTCAGATACGCAGTATTTT. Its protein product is CASSVGTGFVSDTQYF.

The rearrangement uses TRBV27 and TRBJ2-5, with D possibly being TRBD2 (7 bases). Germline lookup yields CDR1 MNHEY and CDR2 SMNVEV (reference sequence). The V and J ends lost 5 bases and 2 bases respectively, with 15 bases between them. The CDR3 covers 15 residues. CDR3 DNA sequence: TGTGCCAGCAGTGATTCGGGGGGCCGGCAAGAGACCCAGTACTTC. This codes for CASSDSGGRQETQYF.

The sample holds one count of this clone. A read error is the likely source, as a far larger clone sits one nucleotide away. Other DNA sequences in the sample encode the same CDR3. The CDR3 DNA reads as TGTGCCAGCGTCGGTGAGGAAAGGGGCGAAGCTTTCTTT. Its translation: CASVGEERGEAFF. V and J are TRBV28 and TRBJ1-1; D may be TRBD1 (5 bases). This CDR3 contains 13 residues. Per the germline V gene, CDR1 is MDHEN and CDR2 is SYDVKM. V lost 8 bases, J lost 8 bases, and 18 bases lay in between.

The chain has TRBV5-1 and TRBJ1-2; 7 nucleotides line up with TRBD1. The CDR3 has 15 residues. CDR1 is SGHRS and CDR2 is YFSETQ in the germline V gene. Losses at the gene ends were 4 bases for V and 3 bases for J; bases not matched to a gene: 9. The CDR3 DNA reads TGCGCCAGCAGCGAAAGACAGGGCGGAGACTATGGCTACACCTTC. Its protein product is CASSERQGGDYGYTF.

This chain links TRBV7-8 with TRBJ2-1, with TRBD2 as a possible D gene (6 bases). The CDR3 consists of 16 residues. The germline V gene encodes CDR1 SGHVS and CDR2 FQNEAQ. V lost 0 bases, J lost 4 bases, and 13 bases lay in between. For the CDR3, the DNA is TGTGCCAGCAGCTTAGCCGGGGGTCGGGGGTACAATGAGCAGTTCTTC. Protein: CASSLAGGRGYNEQFF. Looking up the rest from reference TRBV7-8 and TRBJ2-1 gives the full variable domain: GAGVSQSPRYKVAKRGQDVALRCDPISGHVSLFWYQQALGQGPEFLTYFQNEAQLDKSGLPSDRFFAERPEGSVSTLKIQRTQQEDSAVYLCASSLAGGRGYNEQFFGPGTRLTVL.

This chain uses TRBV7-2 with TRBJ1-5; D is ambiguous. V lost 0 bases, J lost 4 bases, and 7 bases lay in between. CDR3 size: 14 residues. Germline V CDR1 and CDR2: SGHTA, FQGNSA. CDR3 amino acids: CASSLAWANQPQHF. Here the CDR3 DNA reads TGTGCCAGCAGCTTAGCGTGGGCGAATCAGCCCCAGCATTTT.

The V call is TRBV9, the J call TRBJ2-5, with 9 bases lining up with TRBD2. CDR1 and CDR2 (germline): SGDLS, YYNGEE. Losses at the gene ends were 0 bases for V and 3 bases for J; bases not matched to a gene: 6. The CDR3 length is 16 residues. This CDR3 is CASSVGASGTEETQYF. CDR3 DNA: TGTGCCAGCAGCGTAGGCGCTAGCGGGACTGAAGAGACCCAGTACTTC.

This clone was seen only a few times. CDR3 residues: CAISGDRVGEQYF. CDR3 nucleotides: TGTGCCATCAGTGGGGACAGGGTCGGGGAGCAGTACTTC. The chain links TRBV10-3 to TRBJ2-7, with 9 bases aligning to TRBD1. This CDR3 has 13 amino acids. V lost 4 bases to trimming and J lost 7 bases; unmatched junction nucleotides: 5. Germline-derived CDR1 and CDR2 are ENHRY and SYGVKD.

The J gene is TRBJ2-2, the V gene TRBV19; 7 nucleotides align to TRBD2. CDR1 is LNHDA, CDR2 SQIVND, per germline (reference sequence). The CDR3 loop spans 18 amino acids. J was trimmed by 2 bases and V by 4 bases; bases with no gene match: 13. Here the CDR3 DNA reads TGTGCCAGTAGTACCTCAAGGGCGGGAGACGGTAACACCGGGGAGCTGTTTTTT. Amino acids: CASSTSRAGDGNTGELFF.

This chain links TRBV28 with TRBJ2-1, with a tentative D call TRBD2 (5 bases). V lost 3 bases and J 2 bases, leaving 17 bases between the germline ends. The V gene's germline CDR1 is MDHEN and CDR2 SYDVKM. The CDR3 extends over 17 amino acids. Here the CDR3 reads CASSFILLESAYNEQFF. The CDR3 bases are TGTGCCAGCAGTTTCATCCTACTAGAGTCGGCCTACAATGAGCAGTTCTTC.

CDR3 region: CASSRSGRGETQYF. The CDR3 DNA is TGTGCCAGCAGTCGTAGCGGGAGAGGAGAGACCCAGTACTTC. The chain recombines TRBV5-4 with TRBJ2-5; 9 nucleotides line up with TRBD2. Germline CDR1 SGHNT, CDR2 YYREEE (reference sequence). V lost 5 bases to trimming and J lost 4 bases; unmatched junction nucleotides: 6. CDR3 length: 14 amino acids.

CDR3 sequence reads: CASSVERGQAFF. Here the CDR3 DNA reads TGTGCCAGCAGTGTTGAAAGAGGCCAAGCTTTCTTT. This chain links TRBV28 with TRBJ1-1; no definite D call. CDR1 is MDHEN and CDR2 is SYDVKM in the germline V gene. The length of the CDR3 is 12 residues. Trimming took 5 bases from V and 9 from J, leaving 13 bases between them.